This TCR beta chain was retrieved from a study of identifying expanded T cells in peripheral blood. Study findings and constraints: Technical replicates showed around 1.2 changed clones; roughly two weeks roughly 18; four weeks 19.

The CDR3 has 12 residues. In germline, CDR1 is LNHNV, CDR2 YYDKDF (reference sequence). V was trimmed by 0 bases and J by 8 bases, leaving 7 bases between them. Repertoires were generated with immunoSEQ multiplex PCR, while TCRdb's copy carries only in-frame clones and drops some. The sample lists roughly 100,000 clones; about 91% were seen once. This clone appeared once. Its target is not known. The chain is built from TRBV15 and TRBJ1-2; D is unclear. This receptor was obtained from a person between 18 and 69 years old in good health. Sequenced material: blood. This CDR3 reads CATSREGKGYTF. The CDR3 DNA follows: TGTGCCACCAGCAGAGAGGGGAAAGGCTACACCTTC.